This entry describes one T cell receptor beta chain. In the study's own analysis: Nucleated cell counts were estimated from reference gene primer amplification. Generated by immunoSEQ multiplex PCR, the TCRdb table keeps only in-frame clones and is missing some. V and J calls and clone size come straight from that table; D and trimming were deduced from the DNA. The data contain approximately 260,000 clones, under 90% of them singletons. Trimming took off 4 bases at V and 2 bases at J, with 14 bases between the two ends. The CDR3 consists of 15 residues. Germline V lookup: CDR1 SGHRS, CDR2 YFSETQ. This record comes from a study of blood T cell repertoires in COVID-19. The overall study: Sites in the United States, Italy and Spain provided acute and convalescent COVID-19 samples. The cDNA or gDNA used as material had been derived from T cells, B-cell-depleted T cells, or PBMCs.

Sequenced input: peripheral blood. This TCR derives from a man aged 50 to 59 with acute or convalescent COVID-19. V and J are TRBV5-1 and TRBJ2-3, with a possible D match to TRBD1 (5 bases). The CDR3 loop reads CASSPQGGNTDTQYF. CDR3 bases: TGCGCCAGCAGCCCTCAGGGTGGGAACACAGATACGCAGTATTTT.